A selection of T cell receptor beta chains follows, all from one sample in a study of cytomegalovirus exposure and HLA in healthy donors. Data came from immunoSEQ multiplex PCR; TCRdb stores just in-frame clones and leaves some out. The data contain 80,000 or so clones, 72% of them singletons. Sequencing input: PBMCs. The receptors shown here come from a woman in her thirties or forties in good health and CMV-seropositive. Each CDR3 is given with its conserved first and last residue. Each record gives: clone size, D gene, V gene, J gene, CDR3 DNA, CDR3 protein. A D gene is named only where the DNA matches it firmly. Some rows have no size entry. The others give once, few or many, or a class for an expanded clone.

abundance: -
d_gene: -
v_gene: TRBV10-3
j_gene: TRBJ2-1
CDR3nt: TGTGCCATCAGTGAAAGCCTTGACAAAAATGAGCAGTTCTTC
CDR3aa: CAISESLDKNEQFF

abundance: once
d_gene: TRBD1
v_gene: TRBV25-1
j_gene: TRBJ2-6
CDR3nt: TGTGCCAGCAGTGAACAGGGGGTCCAGTCTGGGGCCAACGTCCTGACTTTC
CDR3aa: CASSEQGVQSGANVLTF

abundance: -
d_gene: -
v_gene: TRBV28
j_gene: TRBJ1-1
CDR3nt: TGTGCCAGCGTCAGTGGAGGGATGAACACTGAAGCTTTCTTT
CDR3aa: CASVSGGMNTEAFF

abundance: -
d_gene: -
v_gene: TRBV19
j_gene: TRBJ2-7
CDR3nt: TGTGCCAGTAGTTCCCGGACTACCTACGAGCAGTACTTC
CDR3aa: CASSSRTTYEQYF

abundance: -
d_gene: -
v_gene: TRBV2
j_gene: TRBJ2-5
CDR3nt: TGTGCCAGTCGTAACCAAGAGACCCAGTACTTC
CDR3aa: CASRNQETQYF

abundance: -
d_gene: TRBD2
v_gene: TRBV11-2
j_gene: TRBJ2-3
CDR3nt: TGTGCCAGCAGCCCTCGACTAGCGGGGAGCACAGATACGCAGTATTTT
CDR3aa: CASSPRLAGSTDTQYF

abundance: -
d_gene: -
v_gene: TRBV28
j_gene: TRBJ1-2
CDR3nt: TGTGCCAGCAGTTTTCAGTACAGGACCTATGGCTACACCTTC
CDR3aa: CASSFQYRTYGYTF

abundance: -
d_gene: TRBD2
v_gene: TRBV5-1
j_gene: TRBJ2-3
CDR3nt: TGCGCCAGCAGCTTGGAAGCGGGAGCTCGAGCGGGCACAGATACGCAGTATTTT
CDR3aa: CASSLEAGARAGTDTQYF

abundance: few
d_gene: -
v_gene: TRBV6-5
j_gene: TRBJ1-1
CDR3nt: TGTGCCAGCAGGAGAGGGATGAACACTGAAGCTTTCTTT
CDR3aa: CASRRGMNTEAFF

abundance: few
d_gene: TRBD1
v_gene: TRBV6-5
j_gene: TRBJ1-1
CDR3nt: TGTGCCAGCAGACTGGACAGGGGGAACACTGAAGCTTTCTTT
CDR3aa: CASRLDRGNTEAFF

abundance: -
d_gene: -
v_gene: TRBV5-1
j_gene: TRBJ1-3
CDR3nt: TGCGCCAGCAGCTTGGATAGAAACACCATATATTTT
CDR3aa: CASSLDRNTIYF

abundance: once
d_gene: -
v_gene: TRBV10-3
j_gene: TRBJ2-7
CDR3nt: TGTGCCATAGCGGGCCAGGGTAATGAGTACGAGCAGTACTTC
CDR3aa: CAIAGQGNEYEQYF

abundance: -
d_gene: -
v_gene: TRBV21-1
j_gene: TRBJ1-1
CDR3nt: TGTGCCAGCAGCAAGGACAGAAACACTGAAGCTTTCTTT
CDR3aa: CASSKDRNTEAFF

abundance: -
d_gene: TRBD1
v_gene: TRBV15
j_gene: TRBJ1-6
CDR3nt: TGTGCCACCAGCAGAGATCCTTACAGGGGAAAAAATGATAATTCACCCCTCCACTTT
CDR3aa: CATSRDPYRGKNDNSPLHF

abundance: -
d_gene: TRBD1
v_gene: TRBV5-4
j_gene: TRBJ2-7
CDR3nt: TGTGCCAGCAGCCTCCGACAGGGGGCGGCCGAGCAGTACTTC
CDR3aa: CASSLRQGAAEQYF

abundance: -
d_gene: -
v_gene: TRBV5-1
j_gene: TRBJ2-1
CDR3nt: TGCGCCAGCAGCTTGGGGGCGAGCAACAATGAGCAGTTCTTC
CDR3aa: CASSLGASNNEQFF

abundance: -
d_gene: -
v_gene: TRBV28
j_gene: TRBJ1-2
CDR3nt: TGTGCCAGCAGTTTAACGTTAGGGGTAGGCTACACCTTC
CDR3aa: CASSLTLGVGYTF

abundance: -
d_gene: TRBD1
v_gene: TRBV9
j_gene: TRBJ1-1
CDR3nt: TGTGCCAGCAGCCGGGAAACCGGGACAGTTGAAGCTTTCTTT
CDR3aa: CASSRETGTVEAFF

abundance: -
d_gene: TRBD2
v_gene: TRBV7-8
j_gene: TRBJ2-1
CDR3nt: TGTGCCAGCAGCTCAGACCCCTTGGGACTAGCGGGAGATATGCAGTTCTTC
CDR3aa: CASSSDPLGLAGDMQFF

abundance: -
d_gene: TRBD1
v_gene: TRBV7-2
j_gene: TRBJ2-7
CDR3nt: TGTGCCAGCAGCCCTAGAACGGGACAGGGCTCCTACGAGCAGTACTTC
CDR3aa: CASSPRTGQGSYEQYF

abundance: -
d_gene: TRBD1
v_gene: TRBV27
j_gene: TRBJ1-2
CDR3nt: TGTGCCAGCAAGGAGGGACAGGGGGCAGTCTATGGCTACACCTTC
CDR3aa: CASKEGQGAVYGYTF

abundance: -
d_gene: -
v_gene: TRBV6-5
j_gene: TRBJ1-1
CDR3nt: TGTGCCAGCAGTTATTGGGGCATCGGCACTGAAGCTTTCTTT
CDR3aa: CASSYWGIGTEAFF

abundance: once
d_gene: TRBD2
v_gene: TRBV7-2
j_gene: TRBJ2-3
CDR3nt: TGTGCCAGCAGCTTAGTCTCTAGCGGTCTCACAGATACGCAGTATTTT
CDR3aa: CASSLVSSGLTDTQYF

abundance: -
d_gene: -
v_gene: TRBV5-1
j_gene: TRBJ2-5
CDR3nt: TGCGCCAGCAGCTGGGGCTTACAAGAGACCCAGTACTTC
CDR3aa: CASSWGLQETQYF

abundance: -
d_gene: TRBD1
v_gene: TRBV30
j_gene: TRBJ1-1
CDR3nt: TGTGCCTGGAGTTTACAGGGGAAGTCTGAAGCTTTCTTT
CDR3aa: CAWSLQGKSEAFF

abundance: -
d_gene: -
v_gene: TRBV7-2
j_gene: TRBJ1-6
CDR3nt: TGTGCCAGCAGCTTACAAGACACCCACCGTCCAAATTCACCCCTCCACTTT
CDR3aa: CASSLQDTHRPNSPLHF

abundance: few
d_gene: -
v_gene: TRBV9
j_gene: TRBJ2-1
CDR3nt: TGTGCCAGCAGATCCGGGACAAATAATGAGCAGTTCTTC
CDR3aa: CASRSGTNNEQFF

abundance: -
d_gene: -
v_gene: TRBV5-1
j_gene: TRBJ1-6
CDR3nt: TGCGCCAGCAGCTTGAGCTCTCAAGTCCATAATTCACCCCTCCACTTT
CDR3aa: CASSLSSQVHNSPLHF

abundance: -
d_gene: TRBD1
v_gene: TRBV6-5
j_gene: TRBJ2-5
CDR3nt: TGTGCCAGCACCGACCGGGACAGGCCGGGGGAGACCCAGTACTTC
CDR3aa: CASTDRDRPGETQYF

abundance: once
d_gene: TRBD2
v_gene: TRBV29-1
j_gene: TRBJ2-1
CDR3nt: TGCAGCGTTGATATGACTAGCGGGAGCCAGCAGTTCTTC
CDR3aa: CSVDMTSGSQQFF

abundance: few
d_gene: TRBD2
v_gene: TRBV2
j_gene: TRBJ2-1
CDR3nt: TGTGCCAGCAGGGGACTAGCCTACAATGAGCAGTTCTTC
CDR3aa: CASRGLAYNEQFF

abundance: -
d_gene: TRBD2
v_gene: TRBV5-1
j_gene: TRBJ2-7
CDR3nt: TGCGCCAGCAGCCTTATCCCGGGACTAGCTGGGGACGAGCAGTACTTC
CDR3aa: CASSLIPGLAGDEQYF

abundance: -
d_gene: -
v_gene: TRBV9
j_gene: TRBJ1-1
CDR3nt: TGTGCCAGCAGCATGACACCGAACACTGAAGCTTTCTTT
CDR3aa: CASSMTPNTEAFF

abundance: -
d_gene: -
v_gene: TRBV29-1
j_gene: TRBJ1-2
CDR3nt: TGCAGCGTTGAACGGGACACCCTGGGCTATGGCTACACCTTC
CDR3aa: CSVERDTLGYGYTF

abundance: -
d_gene: -
v_gene: TRBV4-2
j_gene: TRBJ2-1
CDR3nt: TGTGCCAGCAGCCAAGTAAGTGTTGACAGGGAGGTGAATGAGCAGTTCTTC
CDR3aa: CASSQVSVDREVNEQFF

abundance: -
d_gene: TRBD1
v_gene: TRBV6-5
j_gene: TRBJ1-4
CDR3nt: TGTGCCAGCAGTGGTACAGGGGCATTAAATGAAAAACTGTTTTTT
CDR3aa: CASSGTGALNEKLFF

abundance: -
d_gene: -
v_gene: TRBV10-3
j_gene: TRBJ1-2
CDR3nt: TGTGCCATCAGTGACGTCGAGGGTTATGGCTACACCTTC
CDR3aa: CAISDVEGYGYTF

abundance: once
d_gene: -
v_gene: TRBV4-1
j_gene: TRBJ2-5
CDR3nt: TGCGCCAGCAGCCAAGCGGGCAGTCTAGCCCTTCAAGAGACCCAGTACTTC
CDR3aa: CASSQAGSLALQETQYF

abundance: -
d_gene: -
v_gene: TRBV4-3
j_gene: TRBJ2-2
CDR3nt: TGCGCCAGCAGCCAAGATACGGGGGAGCCCGGGGAGCTGTTTTTT
CDR3aa: CASSQDTGEPGELFF

abundance: -
d_gene: -
v_gene: TRBV28
j_gene: TRBJ1-2
CDR3nt: TGTGCCAGCAGTCCTTCCCCCGCAGGGTCGGGTATAAGCTACACCTTC
CDR3aa: CASSPSPAGSGISYTF

abundance: -
d_gene: -
v_gene: TRBV4-3
j_gene: TRBJ1-4
CDR3nt: TGCGCCAGCAGCCAGAGAGGGAGGGCTGTTAATGAAAAACTGTTTTTT
CDR3aa: CASSQRGRAVNEKLFF

abundance: few
d_gene: TRBD1
v_gene: TRBV5-6
j_gene: TRBJ1-2
CDR3nt: TGTGCCAGCAGCTTGGCCCAGGGGGATGGCTACACCTTC
CDR3aa: CASSLAQGDGYTF

abundance: few
d_gene: TRBD2
v_gene: TRBV5-8
j_gene: TRBJ2-3
CDR3nt: TGTGCCAGCAGGACTAGCGGGGATTCTAGCACAGATACGCAGTATTTT
CDR3aa: CASRTSGDSSTDTQYF

abundance: -
d_gene: -
v_gene: TRBV5-6
j_gene: TRBJ1-6
CDR3nt: TGTGCCAGCAGCTTGGGGCCCAGGGGCTTAAATTCACCCCTCCACTTT
CDR3aa: CASSLGPRGLNSPLHF

abundance: -
d_gene: TRBD1
v_gene: TRBV5-4
j_gene: TRBJ1-2
CDR3nt: TGTGCCAGCAGCTCGACAGGGAACTATGGCTACACCTTC
CDR3aa: CASSSTGNYGYTF

abundance: -
d_gene: -
v_gene: TRBV19
j_gene: TRBJ1-6
CDR3nt: TGTGCCAGTTCTCTCGGAACTTGGGCGACTAATTCACCCCTCCACTTT
CDR3aa: CASSLGTWATNSPLHF

abundance: -
d_gene: TRBD1
v_gene: TRBV30
j_gene: TRBJ2-7
CDR3nt: TGTGCCTGGAGATTATCCGGGACAGGGGCCGAGCAGTACTTC
CDR3aa: CAWRLSGTGAEQYF

abundance: -
d_gene: TRBD2
v_gene: TRBV15
j_gene: TRBJ2-7
CDR3nt: TGTGCCACCACCCTGGGGGGGGGTGGTTACGAGCAGTACTTC
CDR3aa: CATTLGGGGYEQYF

abundance: once
d_gene: -
v_gene: TRBV6-5
j_gene: TRBJ2-2
CDR3nt: TGTGCCAGCAGCCGAAAAAACAACCCCGGGGAGCTGTTTTTT
CDR3aa: CASSRKNNPGELFF

abundance: -
d_gene: TRBD1
v_gene: TRBV5-1
j_gene: TRBJ1-4
CDR3nt: TGCGCCAGCAGCCCCAAGGGTCCAACCCCACAGGGGGCAGGGGAAAAACTGTTTTTT
CDR3aa: CASSPKGPTPQGAGEKLFF

abundance: -
d_gene: TRBD2
v_gene: TRBV6-1
j_gene: TRBJ2-3
CDR3nt: TGTGCCAGCAGTGTGGTACAGGCTAGCGGGGGGTTGGCAGATACGCAGTATTTT
CDR3aa: CASSVVQASGGLADTQYF

abundance: -
d_gene: -
v_gene: TRBV5-4
j_gene: TRBJ1-3
CDR3nt: TGTGCCAGCAGTCTTTTCTCTGGAAACACCATATATTTT
CDR3aa: CASSLFSGNTIYF

abundance: once
d_gene: TRBD1
v_gene: TRBV6-5
j_gene: TRBJ1-2
CDR3nt: TGTGCCAGCAGAGTAGGGGGCAGGGGCTATGGCTACACCTTC
CDR3aa: CASRVGGRGYGYTF